The 9 T cell receptor beta chains below all came from one sample that was sequenced in a study of T cell clonality in common variable immunodeficiency. Sequencing used immunoSEQ multiplex PCR; TCRdb keeps in-frame clones, though not all of them. This repertoire lists about 37,000 clones without singletons; 0.8% to 1% sits in the top ten. Sequences were obtained from peripheral blood mononuclear cells. The source is a person aged 18-70 years in good health.

This clone was detected many times. Sequencing ends 3 residues short of the CDR3 end; the germline J gene provides the rest. The rearrangement joins TRBV4-2 to TRBJ1-3; maybe TRBD1 (5 bases). The CDR3 is made up of 15 amino acids. Trimming took off 0 bases at V and 4 bases at J, with 10 bases between the two ends. Germline V lookup: CDR1 LGHNA, CDR2 YNFKEQ. The sequenced CDR3 bases are TGTGCCAGCAGCCAAGACGGGGGGTTGGGAAACACC. This encodes CASSQDGGLGNT. The whole CDR3 region reads CASSQDGGLGNTIYF.

This clone appeared many times. The DNA ends 3 residues before the CDR3 does, and the rest of the CDR3 is filled in from the germline J gene. The chain carries TRBV10-1 and TRBJ2-3, with TRBD2 matching 12 bases. With 7 bases clipped from V and 0 bases from J, the junction kept 2 bases outside the gene matches. The CDR3 sequence is 15 residues long. CDR1 is WNHNN and CDR2 is SYGVQD in the germline V gene (reference sequence). The sequenced part of the CDR3 DNA is TGCGCCAGCATTGGACTAGCGGGAAGCACAGATACG. Encoded protein: CASIGLAGSTDT. The whole CDR3 is CASIGLAGSTDTQYF.

The table lists this clone with many counts. The read ends 3 residues shy of where the CDR3 ends; the end is completed using the germline J gene. The J gene is TRBJ2-1, the V gene TRBV2, with D perhaps matching TRBD1 (5 bases). Trimming left V 9 bases short and J 4 bases short, with 19 bases between. CDR3 length equals 15 residues. Looked up from germline, CDR1 is SNHLY and CDR2 is FYNNEI. CDR3 DNA, as far as it was read: TGTGCCAGTACCTATTCTGGCCCAGGGTACAATGAG. Its protein is CASTYSGPGYNE. The full-length CDR3 reads as CASTYSGPGYNEQFF.

This clone was observed many times. The observed sequence ends 3 residues before the CDR3 terminus, with the missing tail filled in from the germline J gene. The chain joins TRBV19 to TRBJ2-1, with 11 bases matching TRBD2. This CDR3 is 16 amino acids long. Germline-derived CDR1 and CDR2 are LNHDA and SQIVND (reference sequence). With V trimmed by 8 bases and J by 3 bases, 9 bases remained unmatched. Here the CDR3 reads CASLGSGTSGYNEQFF. The sequenced CDR3 bases are TGTGCCAGTTTAGGGAGCGGGACTAGCGGCTACAATGAG. Full variable domain (missing parts from reference TRBV19 and TRBJ2-1): DGGITQSPKYLFRKEGQNVTLSCEQNLNHDAMYWYRQDPGQGLRLIYYSQIVNDFQKGDIAEGYSVSREKKESFPLTVTSAQKNPTAFYLCASLGSGTSGYNEQFFGPGTRLTVL.

This clone was picked up many times. The read terminates 3 residues ahead of where the CDR3 ends, so the germline J gene completes it. The rearrangement links TRBV7-9 to TRBJ1-1, with D perhaps matching TRBD1 (6 bases). With 3 bases removed from V and 6 bases from J, the gap between germline ends came to 11 bases. This CDR3 has 13 residues. CDR1 and CDR2 (germline): SEHNR, FQNEAQ (reference sequence). Partial CDR3 DNA: TGTGCCAGCAGCTTCCCCGACAGGCCTGAA. Translating gives CASSFPDRPE. The entire CDR3 sequence reads CASSFPDRPEAFF.

This clone appeared many times. The read is 3 residues too short to cover the CDR3 end, so that end is filled in from the germline J gene. The V call is TRBV20-1, the J call TRBJ2-5, with a weak D call TRBD1 (6 bases). This CDR3 has 16 residues. V was pared by 5 bases and J by 1 base, with 20 bases between. Germline V CDR1 and CDR2: DFQATT, SNEGSKA (reference sequence). Incomplete CDR3 DNA: TGCAGTGCTTTGACCGGGACGGACAGCCTCCAAGAGACC. Its translation is CSALTGTDSLQET. The whole CDR3 sequence is CSALTGTDSLQETQYF.

This clone was seen repeatedly, ten times or more. The read is 3 residues too short to cover the CDR3 end, so that end is filled in from the germline J gene. The chain is built from TRBV7-2 and TRBJ1-5; D might be TRBD1 (6 bases). V was shortened by 3 bases and J by 4 bases, with 7 bases between the two germline ends. Per the germline V gene, CDR1 is SGHTA and CDR2 is FQGNSA. CDR3 length: 13 amino acids. CDR3 bases read: TGTGCCAGCAGCTTTGACAGGAATCAGCCC. Protein: CASSFDRNQP. The full-length CDR3 reads as CASSFDRNQPQHF. Using reference TRBV7-2 and TRBJ1-5 for the parts outside the CDR3, the full variable domain is GAGVSQSPSNKVTEKGKDVELRCDPISGHTALYWYRQSLGQGLEFLIYFQGNSAPDKSGLPSDRFSAERTGGSVSTLTIQRTQQEDSAVYLCASSFDRNQPQHFGDGTRLSIL.

At least ten counts were recorded for this clone. The observed sequence ends 3 residues before the CDR3 terminus, with the missing tail filled in from the germline J gene. The chain links TRBV20-1 to TRBJ2-3, with 9 nucleotides matching TRBD2. The CDR3 runs to 17 residues. V dropped 3 bases and J dropped 6; count of bases not matched to a gene: 16. Per the germline V gene, CDR1 is DFQATT and CDR2 is SNEGSKA (reference sequence). The covered CDR3 bases are TGCAGTGCTAGGGCGGGAGGGACTAGACTTCGCTCGGATACG. Translation: CSARAGGTRLRSDT. The whole CDR3 protein reads CSARAGGTRLRSDTQYF.

This clone was seen many times. The DNA ends 3 residues before the CDR3 does, and the rest of the CDR3 is filled in from the germline J gene. This sequence joins TRBV20-1 and TRBJ2-3, with 16 bases identical to TRBD2. Trimming at V came to 5 bases and at J to 1 base, leaving 6 bases not matched to a gene. Germline V gene data show CDR1 as DFQATT and CDR2 as SNEGSKA (reference sequence). The CDR3 has 17 amino acids. The CDR3 loop reads CSAGGTSGRGGTDTQYF. CDR3 DNA (partial): TGCAGTGCTGGGGGGACTAGCGGGAGGGGCGGCACAGATACG.